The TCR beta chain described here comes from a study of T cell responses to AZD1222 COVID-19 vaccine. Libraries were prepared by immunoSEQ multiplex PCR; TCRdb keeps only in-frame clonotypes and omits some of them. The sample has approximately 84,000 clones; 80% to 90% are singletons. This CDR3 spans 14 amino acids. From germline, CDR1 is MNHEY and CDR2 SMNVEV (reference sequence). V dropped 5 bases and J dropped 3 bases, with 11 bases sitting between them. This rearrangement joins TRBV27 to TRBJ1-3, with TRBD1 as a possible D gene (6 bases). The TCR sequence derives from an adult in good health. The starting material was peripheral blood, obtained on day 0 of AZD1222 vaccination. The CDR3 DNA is TGTGCCAGCAGTGGCTCAGGGGATGGAAACACCATATATTTT. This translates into CASSGSGDGNTIYF.